The present TCR beta chain was sequenced within a study of blood T cells in healthy people across ages. Findings of the study overall: A roughly linear age-dependent decrease characterized TCR beta diversity per million T cells.

Points on this clonotype: No antigen is known for it.

For the second PCR, which ran for about 7 to 11 cycles, a sample-barcoded 5' primer and a J-beta primer mix were used. Unique molecular identifiers of 12 random nucleotides labeled each cDNA. One entry per CDR3 protein, called by TCRdb with MiXCR from the 5' RACE reads. Counted here are about 570,000 distinct CDR3 sequences, about 28% occurring once; the ten biggest clones make up about 3.3%. The V end lost 1 base, the J end lost 4 bases, and 16 bases lay between the germline ends. Germline assignment: CDR1 MNHNS and CDR2 SASEGT. CDR3 length: 16 amino acids. These data also featured in a second study, about T cells of mothers and their children.

Sequencing was performed on blood. The V and J genes are TRBV6-1 and TRBJ1-2, with TRBD1 as a possible D gene (5 bases). This TCR derives from a boy between 2 and 10 years old in good health. This CDR3 is CASSEGAGQGGYGYTF. The CDR3 nucleotides read TGTGCCAGCAGTGAAGGTGCGGGGCAGGGCGGCTATGGCTACACCTTC.